A selection of T cell receptor beta chains follows, all from one sample in a study of blood T cell repertoires in COVID-19. Only in-frame clones appear in the TCRdb table, and some are missing; sequencing was by immunoSEQ multiplex PCR. The sample carries about 480,000 clones, over 75% recorded once. Sample: PBMCs or T cells enriched from blood (not recorded which). The receptor set was obtained from a woman in her thirties or forties who had recovered from COVID-19. The CDR3 runs from the conserved cysteine through the conserved F or W. Fields, in order: J gene, clone size, V gene, D gene, CDR3 protein, CDR3 DNA. A D gene is named only where the DNA matches it firmly. Clone size is not always given. Where it is, it says once, few, many or a class for expanded clones.

J gene: TRBJ1-4
clone size: NA
V gene: TRBV5-1
D gene: NA
CDR3 protein: CASSGAEEKLFF
CDR3 DNA: TGCGCCAGCAGCGGAGCCGAAGAAAAACTGTTTTTT

J gene: TRBJ2-5
clone size: NA
V gene: TRBV6-6
D gene: TRBD1
CDR3 protein: CASSRQLWGTGRTQYF
CDR3 DNA: TGTGCCAGCAGTCGCCAATTATGGGGGACAGGTCGGACCCAGTACTTC

J gene: TRBJ2-1
clone size: NA
V gene: TRBV3-1/TRBV3-2
D gene: TRBD2
CDR3 protein: CASSQARSGGRFF
CDR3 DNA: TGTGCCAGCAGCCAAGCCAGGTCGGGAGGGCGGTTCTTC

J gene: TRBJ2-1
clone size: NA
V gene: TRBV5-4
D gene: TRBD2
CDR3 protein: CASSTGLEGVNEQFF
CDR3 DNA: TGTGCCAGCAGCACCGGACTAGAGGGAGTGAATGAGCAGTTCTTC

J gene: TRBJ1-6
clone size: NA
V gene: TRBV2
D gene: TRBD1
CDR3 protein: CASRTRQGAFSPLHF
CDR3 DNA: TGTGCCAGCAGGACACGACAGGGGGCTTTTTCACCCCTCCACTTT

J gene: TRBJ1-2
clone size: NA
V gene: TRBV5-1
D gene: NA
CDR3 protein: CASSFRGDRGYTF
CDR3 DNA: TGCGCCAGCAGCTTTAGGGGCGATCGCGGCTACACCTTC

J gene: TRBJ1-5
clone size: NA
V gene: TRBV7-9
D gene: TRBD1
CDR3 protein: CASSLGQGRDQPQHF
CDR3 DNA: TGTGCCAGCAGCTTGGGACAGGGAAGAGATCAGCCCCAGCATTTT

J gene: TRBJ2-1
clone size: once
V gene: TRBV24-1
D gene: TRBD2
CDR3 protein: CATSDSASGDYNEQFF
CDR3 DNA: TGTGCCACCAGTGATTCGGCTAGCGGAGACTACAATGAGCAGTTCTTC

J gene: TRBJ2-7
clone size: NA
V gene: TRBV4-1
D gene: TRBD2
CDR3 protein: CASSPTSGRGYEQYF
CDR3 DNA: TGCGCCAGCAGCCCCACTAGCGGGAGGGGGTACGAGCAGTACTTC

J gene: TRBJ2-7
clone size: NA
V gene: TRBV2
D gene: NA
CDR3 protein: CASSLAEGGSSEQYF
CDR3 DNA: TGTGCCAGCAGTTTGGCCGAGGGAGGCTCAAGCGAGCAGTACTTC